These 7 T cell receptor beta chains were all obtained from the same sample, sequenced in a study of glioma-infiltrating T cells after dendritic cell vaccination. Regarding time point: after dendritic cell vaccination, including at tumor progression/relapse. The data were produced by immunoSEQ multiplex PCR, yet TCRdb's version contains in-frame clones alone and is incomplete. The data show tens of thousands of clones, more than 75% seen once. Source: blood, taken after dendritic cell vaccination. These receptors all come from a human donor with glioblastoma.

V gene TRBV25-1 combines with J gene TRBJ2-1; perhaps TRBD2 as D (5 bases). V was clipped by 7 bases and J by 3 bases, with 13 bases between them. CDR3 length: 14 residues. CDR1 is MGHDK and CDR2 is SYGVNS in the germline V gene. CDR3 sequence reads: CASTPSYGYNEQFF. The CDR3 DNA is TGTGCCAGCACTCCTAGCTATGGCTACAATGAGCAGTTCTTC.

The V call is TRBV7-9, the J call TRBJ2-1, with unresolved D. The CDR3 has 11 residues. Trimming cost V 1 base and J 12 bases, with 7 bases left between them. Germline assignment: CDR1 SEHNR and CDR2 FQNEAQ (reference sequence). The CDR3 DNA reads as TGTGCCAGCAGCTTAGAGACTGGGCAGTTCTTC. It encodes CASSLETGQFF.

Comments on this clone: The germline gene is not matched at one end of the junction; a read error may be the cause. The J gene is TRBJ1-5, the V gene TRBV5-3; D remains ambiguous. TRBV5-3 is sorted into the ORF group, with uncertain function. CDR3 length: 14 residues. Here the CDR3 reads CASSLAVGNQPQHF. CDR3 nucleotide sequence: TGTGCCAGCAGCTTAGCGGTTGGCAATCAGCCCCAGCATTTT.

There are a few counts of this clone. The CDR3 loop is CASSHRGRRGQETQYF. CDR3 nucleotide sequence: TGTGCCAGCAGCCACCGAGGGCGGAGAGGGCAAGAGACCCAGTACTTC. The J gene is TRBJ2-5, the V gene TRBV13; D might be TRBD2 (5 bases). Germline V gene lookup returns CDR1 PRHDT and CDR2 FYEKMQ (reference sequence). The CDR3 covers 16 residues. V was cut by 5 bases and J by 2 bases, with 18 bases left in between.

The chain combines TRBV7-2 with TRBJ2-3, with 9 bases that match TRBD2. CDR1 is SGHTA and CDR2 is FQGNSA in the germline V gene. V trimming: 4 bases; J trimming: 6 bases; junction bases outside the gene matches: 5. The CDR3 consists of 14 residues. The CDR3 DNA reads TGTGCCAGCAGCTATAGCGGGAGTAAGGATACGCAGTATTTT. This translates into CASSYSGSKDTQYF.

V is TRBV15 and J is TRBJ1-1, with D uncertain. Per the germline V gene, CDR1 is LNHNV and CDR2 is YYDKDF (reference sequence). The V end was cut by 4 bases, the J end by 0 bases, with 18 bases between. This CDR3 comprises 17 residues. CDR3 loop: CATSTEGRVNMNTEAFF. The CDR3 DNA is TGTGCCACCAGCACCGAGGGAAGGGTCAATATGAACACTGAAGCTTTCTTT.

The chain employs TRBV2 and TRBJ2-7; D perhaps matches TRBD1 (5 bases). The germline V gene encodes CDR1 SNHLY and CDR2 FYNNEI. This CDR3 has 15 amino acids. Trimming removed 1 base at V and 4 bases at J, with 14 bases between. CDR3 coding DNA: TGTGCCAGCAGTGAAGTCAGGGTCCTTACGTACGAGCAGTACTTC. It translates to CASSEVRVLTYEQYF.